This T cell receptor beta chain was sequenced during a study of blood T cell repertoires in COVID-19. Study-level background: Symptom resolution, clearance, or two negative PCRs marked the recovered donors of Cohort 3. The study drew acute and convalescent COVID-19 samples from the United States, Italy and Spain.

Authors' analysis steps: Scientists estimated how many nucleated cells there were by amplifying reference gene primers. Profiled with immunoSEQ multiplex PCR; TCRdb holds only in-frame clones, not every one. V, J and clone size were drawn from that table, and D and trimming were deduced from the DNA. Of about 140,000 clones listed, approximately 84% were seen once; the top ten hold around 3.9%. CDR1 and CDR2 from the germline V gene are SNHLY and FYNNEI. This CDR3 contains 13 residues. J lost 7 bases, V lost 8 bases, and 8 bases had no gene match. Cohort placement rested on clinical history that participants reported themselves.

The chain joins TRBV2 to TRBJ1-5; 7 positions agree with TRBD1. The specimen was PBMCs or T cells enriched from blood (not recorded which). This receptor was identified in a man aged 45-65 years in a cohort exposed to, infected with or recovered from COVID-19 (not recorded which). CDR3 amino acids: CASRGQLKQPQHF. The CDR3 DNA sequence: TGTGCCAGCCGGGGACAGTTAAAACAGCCCCAGCATTTT.